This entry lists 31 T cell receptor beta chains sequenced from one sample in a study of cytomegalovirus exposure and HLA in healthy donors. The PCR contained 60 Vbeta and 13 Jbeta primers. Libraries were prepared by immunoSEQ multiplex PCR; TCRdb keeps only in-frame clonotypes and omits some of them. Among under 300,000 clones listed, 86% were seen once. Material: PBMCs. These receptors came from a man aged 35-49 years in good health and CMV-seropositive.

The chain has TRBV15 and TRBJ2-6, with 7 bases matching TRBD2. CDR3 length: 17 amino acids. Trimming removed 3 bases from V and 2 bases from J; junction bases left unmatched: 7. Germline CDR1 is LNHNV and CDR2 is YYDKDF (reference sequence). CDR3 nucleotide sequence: TGTGCCACCAGCAGGGGGGGGAGGGCGACTGGGGCCAACGTCCTGACTTTC. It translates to CATSRGGRATGANVLTF.

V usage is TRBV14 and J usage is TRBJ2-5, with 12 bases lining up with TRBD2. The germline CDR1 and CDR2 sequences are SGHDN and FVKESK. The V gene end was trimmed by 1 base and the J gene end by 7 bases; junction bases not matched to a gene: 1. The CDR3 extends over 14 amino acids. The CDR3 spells CASSQVTSGRTQYF. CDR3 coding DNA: TGTGCCAGCAGCCAAGTGACTAGCGGGAGGACCCAGTACTTC.

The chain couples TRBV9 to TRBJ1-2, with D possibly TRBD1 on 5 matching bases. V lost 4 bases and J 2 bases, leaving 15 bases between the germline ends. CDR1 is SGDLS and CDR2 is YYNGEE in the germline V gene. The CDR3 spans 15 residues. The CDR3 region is CASSFAGFTNYGYTF. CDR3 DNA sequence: TGTGCCAGCAGCTTCGCAGGGTTTACAAACTATGGCTACACCTTC.

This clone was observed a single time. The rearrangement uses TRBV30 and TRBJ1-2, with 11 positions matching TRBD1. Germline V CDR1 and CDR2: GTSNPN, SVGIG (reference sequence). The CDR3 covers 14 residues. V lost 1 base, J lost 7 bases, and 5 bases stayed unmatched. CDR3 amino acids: CAWSAGQGAGGYTF. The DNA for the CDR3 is TGTGCCTGGAGTGCCGGACAGGGGGCAGGTGGCTACACCTTC. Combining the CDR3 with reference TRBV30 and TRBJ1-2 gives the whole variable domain SQTIHQWPATLVQPVGSPLSLECTVEGTSNPNLYWYRQAAGRGLQLLFYSVGIGQISSEVPQNLSASRPQDRQFILSSKKLLLSDSGFYLCAWSAGQGAGGYTFGSGTRLTVV.

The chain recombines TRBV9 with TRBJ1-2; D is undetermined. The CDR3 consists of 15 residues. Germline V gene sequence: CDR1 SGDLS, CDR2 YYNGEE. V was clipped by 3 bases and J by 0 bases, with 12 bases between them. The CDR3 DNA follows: TGTGCCAGCAGCGCCCGACTCAGCGCTAACTATGGCTACACCTTC. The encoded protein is CASSARLSANYGYTF.

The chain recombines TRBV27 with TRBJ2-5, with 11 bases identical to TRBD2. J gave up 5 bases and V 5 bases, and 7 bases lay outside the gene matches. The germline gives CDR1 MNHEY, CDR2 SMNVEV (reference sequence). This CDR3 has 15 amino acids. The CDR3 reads CASSALLAGVETQYF. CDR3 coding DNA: TGTGCCAGCAGTGCCTTACTAGCGGGAGTGGAGACCCAGTACTTC.

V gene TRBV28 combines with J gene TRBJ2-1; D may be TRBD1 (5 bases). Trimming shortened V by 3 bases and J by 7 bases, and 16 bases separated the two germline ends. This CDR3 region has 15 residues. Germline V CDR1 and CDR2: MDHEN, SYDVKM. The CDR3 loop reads CASSFYRQFRNEQFF. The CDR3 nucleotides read TGTGCCAGCAGTTTTTATAGACAGTTCAGAAATGAGCAGTTCTTC.

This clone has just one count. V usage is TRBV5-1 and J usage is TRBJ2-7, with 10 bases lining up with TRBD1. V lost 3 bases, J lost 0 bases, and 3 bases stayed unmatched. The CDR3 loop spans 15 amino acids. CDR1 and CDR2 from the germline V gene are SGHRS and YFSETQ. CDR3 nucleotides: TGCGCCAGCAGCTGGGACAGGGGAATCTCCTACGAGCAGTACTTC. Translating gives CASSWDRGISYEQYF. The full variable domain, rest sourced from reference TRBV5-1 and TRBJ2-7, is KAGVTQTPRYLIKTRGQQVTLSCSPISGHRSVSWYQQTPGQGLQFLFEYFSETQRNKGNFPGRFSGRQFSNSRSEMNVSTLELGDSALYLCASSWDRGISYEQYFGPGTRLTVT.

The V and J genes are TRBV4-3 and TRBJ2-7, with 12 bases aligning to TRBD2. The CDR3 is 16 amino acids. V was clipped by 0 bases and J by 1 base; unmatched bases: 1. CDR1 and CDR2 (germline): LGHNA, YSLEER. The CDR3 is CASSQDGLAGSYEQYF. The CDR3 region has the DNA TGCGCCAGCAGCCAAGATGGACTAGCGGGATCCTACGAGCAGTACTTC.

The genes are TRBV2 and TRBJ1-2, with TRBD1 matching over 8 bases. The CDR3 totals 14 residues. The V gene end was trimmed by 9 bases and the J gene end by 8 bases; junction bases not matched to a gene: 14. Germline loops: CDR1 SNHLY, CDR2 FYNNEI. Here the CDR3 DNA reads TGTGCCAGTATAAGGGACAGGTCGGATCGGGGCTACACCTTC. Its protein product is CASIRDRSDRGYTF. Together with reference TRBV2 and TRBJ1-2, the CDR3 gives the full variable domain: EPEVTQTPSHQVTQMGQEVILRCVPISNHLYFYWYRQILGQKVEFLVSFYNNEISEKSEIFDDQFSVERPDGSNFTLKIRSTKLEDSAMYFCASIRDRSDRGYTFGSGTRLTVV.

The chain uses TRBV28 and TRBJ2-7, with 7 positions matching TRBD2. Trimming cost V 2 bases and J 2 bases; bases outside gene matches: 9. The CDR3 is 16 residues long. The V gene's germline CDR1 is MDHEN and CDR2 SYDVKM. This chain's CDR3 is CASSLVEASGTYEQYF. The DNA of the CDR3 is TGTGCCAGCAGTTTAGTTGAGGCTAGCGGTACCTACGAGCAGTACTTC.

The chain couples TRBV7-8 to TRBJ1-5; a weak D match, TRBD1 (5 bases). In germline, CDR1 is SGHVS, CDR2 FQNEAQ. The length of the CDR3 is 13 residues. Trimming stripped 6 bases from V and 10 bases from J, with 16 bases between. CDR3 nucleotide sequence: TGTGCCAGCAGTAAACAGGAATATCTTCCCCAGCATTTT. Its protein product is CASSKQEYLPQHF.

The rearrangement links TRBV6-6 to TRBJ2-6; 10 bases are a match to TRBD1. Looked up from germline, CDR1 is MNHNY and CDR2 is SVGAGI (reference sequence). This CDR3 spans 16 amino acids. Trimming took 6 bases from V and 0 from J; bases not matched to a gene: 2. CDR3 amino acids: CASSWDRGSGANVLTF. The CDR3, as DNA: TGTGCCAGCAGCTGGGACAGGGGCTCTGGGGCCAACGTCCTGACTTTC.

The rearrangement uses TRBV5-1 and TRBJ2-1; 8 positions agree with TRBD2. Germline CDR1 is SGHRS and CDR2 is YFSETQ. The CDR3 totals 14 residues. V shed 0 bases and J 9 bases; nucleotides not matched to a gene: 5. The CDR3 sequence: CASSLAREGGEQFF. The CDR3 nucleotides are TGCGCCAGCAGCTTGGCCCGGGAGGGCGGTGAGCAGTTCTTC.

The CDR3 region is CASSEELAGVNEQFF. The CDR3 DNA reads TGCGCCAGCAGTGAGGAGCTAGCGGGAGTCAATGAGCAGTTCTTC. This chain uses TRBV10-2 with TRBJ2-1; 10 positions match TRBD2. The CDR3 loop spans 15 amino acids. Germline V gene lookup returns CDR1 WSHSY and CDR2 SAAADI. V trimming: 2 bases; J trimming: 6 bases; junction bases outside the gene matches: 4.

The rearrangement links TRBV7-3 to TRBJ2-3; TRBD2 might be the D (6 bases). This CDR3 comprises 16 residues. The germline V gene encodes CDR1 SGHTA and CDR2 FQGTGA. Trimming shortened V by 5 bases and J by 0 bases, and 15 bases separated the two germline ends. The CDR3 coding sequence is TGTGCCAGCAGCCTCAGTAGCGGAGGGAGCACAGATACGCAGTATTTT. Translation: CASSLSSGGSTDTQYF.

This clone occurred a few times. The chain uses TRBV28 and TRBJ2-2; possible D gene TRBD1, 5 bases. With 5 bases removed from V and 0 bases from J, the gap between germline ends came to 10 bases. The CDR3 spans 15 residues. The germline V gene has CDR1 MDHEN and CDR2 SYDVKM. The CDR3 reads CASSLRVANTGELFF. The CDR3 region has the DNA TGTGCCAGCAGTCTCAGGGTTGCGAACACCGGGGAGCTGTTTTTT.

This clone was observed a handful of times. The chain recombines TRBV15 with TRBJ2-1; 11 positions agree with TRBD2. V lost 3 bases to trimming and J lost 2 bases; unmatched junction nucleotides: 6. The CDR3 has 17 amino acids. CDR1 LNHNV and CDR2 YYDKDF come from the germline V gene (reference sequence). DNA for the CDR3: TGTGCCACCAGCAGCCGGACTAGCGGGCGACCCTACAATGAGCAGTTCTTC. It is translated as CATSSRTSGRPYNEQFF.

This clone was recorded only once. The CDR3, as DNA: TGTGCCAGCTCACCTCTGGACAGGGGCTCATCTAACTATGGCTACACCTTC. Its protein is CASSPLDRGSSNYGYTF. The J gene is TRBJ1-2, the V gene TRBV18, with 9 bases matching TRBD1. Germline V gives CDR1 KGHSH, CDR2 LQKENI. This CDR3 has 17 residues. V lost 3 bases and J lost 0; bases outside the gene matches: 8.

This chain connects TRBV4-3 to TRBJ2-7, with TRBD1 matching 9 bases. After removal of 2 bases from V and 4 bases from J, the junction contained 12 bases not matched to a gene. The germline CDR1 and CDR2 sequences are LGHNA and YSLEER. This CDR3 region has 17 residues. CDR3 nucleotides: TGCGCCAGCAGCCAAAAAACGGCACAGGGGGCTTCGTACGAGCAGTACTTC. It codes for CASSQKTAQGASYEQYF.

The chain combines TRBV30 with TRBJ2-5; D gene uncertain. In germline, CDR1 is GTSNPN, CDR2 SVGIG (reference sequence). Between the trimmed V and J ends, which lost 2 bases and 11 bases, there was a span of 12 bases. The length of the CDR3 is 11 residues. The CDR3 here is CAWSTNLEQYF. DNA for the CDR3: TGTGCCTGGAGTACCAACCTGGAGCAGTACTTC.

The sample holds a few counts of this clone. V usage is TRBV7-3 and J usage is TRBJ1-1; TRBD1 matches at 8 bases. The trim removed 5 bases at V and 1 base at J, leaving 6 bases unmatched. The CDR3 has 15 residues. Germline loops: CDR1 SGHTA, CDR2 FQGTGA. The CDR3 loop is CASSLTGVENTEAFF. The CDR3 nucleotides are TGTGCCAGCAGCCTGACAGGGGTGGAGAACACTGAAGCTTTCTTT.

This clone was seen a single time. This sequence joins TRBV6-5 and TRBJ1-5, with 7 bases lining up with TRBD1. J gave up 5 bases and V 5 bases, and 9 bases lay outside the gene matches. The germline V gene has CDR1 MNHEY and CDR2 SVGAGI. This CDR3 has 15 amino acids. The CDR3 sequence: CASSGRGQAYQPQHF. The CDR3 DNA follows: TGTGCCAGCAGTGGGAGAGGACAGGCTTATCAGCCCCAGCATTTT.

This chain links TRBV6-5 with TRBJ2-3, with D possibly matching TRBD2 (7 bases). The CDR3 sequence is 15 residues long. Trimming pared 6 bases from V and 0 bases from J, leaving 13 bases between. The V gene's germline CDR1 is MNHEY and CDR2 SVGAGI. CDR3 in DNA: TGTGCCAGCAGCCCGGGGGGCGGGAGCACAGATACGCAGTATTTT. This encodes CASSPGGGSTDTQYF.

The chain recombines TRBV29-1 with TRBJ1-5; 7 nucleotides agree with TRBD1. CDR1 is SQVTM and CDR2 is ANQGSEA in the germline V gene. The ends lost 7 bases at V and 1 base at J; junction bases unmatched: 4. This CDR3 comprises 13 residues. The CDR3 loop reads CSAGDRSNQPQHF. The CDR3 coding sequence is TGCAGCGCTGGGGACAGAAGCAATCAGCCCCAGCATTTT.

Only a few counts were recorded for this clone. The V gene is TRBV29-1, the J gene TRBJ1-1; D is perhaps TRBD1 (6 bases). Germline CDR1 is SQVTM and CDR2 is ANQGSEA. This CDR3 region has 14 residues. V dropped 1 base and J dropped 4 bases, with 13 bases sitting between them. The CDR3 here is CSVEGSVRGTEAFF. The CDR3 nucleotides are TGCAGCGTTGAAGGCAGCGTCAGGGGCACTGAAGCTTTCTTT. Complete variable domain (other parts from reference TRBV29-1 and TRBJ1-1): SAVISQKPSRDICQRGTSLTIQCQVDSQVTMMFWYRQQPGQSLTLIATANQGSEATYESGFVIDKFPISRPNLTFSTLTVSNMSPEDSSIYLCSVEGSVRGTEAFFGQGTRLTVV.

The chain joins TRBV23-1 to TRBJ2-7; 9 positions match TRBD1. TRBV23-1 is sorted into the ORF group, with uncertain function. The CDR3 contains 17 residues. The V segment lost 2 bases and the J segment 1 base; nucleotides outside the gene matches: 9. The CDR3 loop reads CASSQGRRDRESYEQYF. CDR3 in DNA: TGCGCCAGCAGTCAAGGTCGCCGGGACAGGGAATCCTACGAGCAGTACTTC.

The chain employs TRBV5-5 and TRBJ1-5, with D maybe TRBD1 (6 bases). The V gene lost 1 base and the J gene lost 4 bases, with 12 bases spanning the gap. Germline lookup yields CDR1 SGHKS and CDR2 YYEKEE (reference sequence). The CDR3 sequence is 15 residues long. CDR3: CASSLRGSGNQPQHF. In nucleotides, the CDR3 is TGTGCCAGCAGCTTGAGGGGGTCGGGGAATCAGCCCCAGCATTTT.

This chain's CDR3 is CVRVGGVLAKNIQYF. The CDR3 region has the DNA TGCGTCCGCGTAGGTGGAGTACTAGCCAAAAACATTCAGTACTTC. This rearrangement joins TRBV10-1 to TRBJ2-4; D gene ambiguous. CDR3 length: 15 residues. Germline V gene sequence: CDR1 WNHNN, CDR2 SYGVQD (reference sequence).

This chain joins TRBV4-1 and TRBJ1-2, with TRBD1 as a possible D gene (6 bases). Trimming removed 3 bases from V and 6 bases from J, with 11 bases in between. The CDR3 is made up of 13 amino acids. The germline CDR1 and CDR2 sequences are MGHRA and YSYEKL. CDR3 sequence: CASSHGGADGYTF. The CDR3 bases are TGCGCCAGCAGCCACGGGGGGGCGGATGGCTACACCTTC.

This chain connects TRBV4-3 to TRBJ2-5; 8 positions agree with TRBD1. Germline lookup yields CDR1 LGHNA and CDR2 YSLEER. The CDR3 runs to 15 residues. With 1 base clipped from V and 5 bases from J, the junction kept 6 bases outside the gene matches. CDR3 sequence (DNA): TGCGCCAGCAGCCAAGGAGCTGCAGGGGGCGAGACCCAGTACTTC. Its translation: CASSQGAAGGETQYF.